These 32 T cell receptor beta chains were all obtained from the same sample, sequenced in a study of T cells in Graves' hyperthyroidism and ophthalmopathy. Researchers amplified the TCR beta CDR3 regions from RNA transcripts. With the HTBI primer set, the TCR CDR3 went through a first round of RT-PCR. TCRdb re-called the multiplex PCR reads through MiXCR, storing one row per CDR3 protein. The table lists hundreds of thousands of distinct CDR3 sequences, approximately 18% of them singletons. Sequencing was performed on blood. These TCRs come from a man aged 45 to 65 with Graves' ophthalmopathy.

The genes are TRBV24-1 and TRBJ1-5, with a weak D call TRBD1 (6 bases). Germline lookup yields CDR1 KGHDR and CDR2 SFDVKD. With 4 bases removed from V and 6 bases from J, the gap between germline ends came to 15 bases. This CDR3 has 15 residues. The CDR3 sequence is CATSEHNGGGQPQHF. The CDR3 DNA reads as TGTGCCACCAGTGAACACAATGGGGGCGGTCAGCCCCAGCATTTT.

This clonotype has only a few counts. The chain combines TRBV5-1 with TRBJ2-1; 10 bases agree with TRBD2. This CDR3 has 13 residues. The germline gives CDR1 SGHRS, CDR2 YFSETQ. The V gene end was trimmed by 4 bases and the J gene end by 13 bases; junction bases not matched to a gene: 8. CDR3: CASSVGTSAPQFF. CDR3 DNA sequence: TGCGCCAGCAGCGTAGGGACTAGCGCCCCTCAGTTCTTC. Complete variable domain (other parts from reference TRBV5-1 and TRBJ2-1): KAGVTQTPRYLIKTRGQQVTLSCSPISGHRSVSWYQQTPGQGLQFLFEYFSETQRNKGNFPGRFSGRQFSNSRSEMNVSTLELGDSALYLCASSVGTSAPQFFGPGTRLTVL.

This clonotype has more than one count but fewer than ten. This chain connects TRBV5-6 to TRBJ1-1, with 9 bases that match TRBD1. In germline, CDR1 is SGHDT, CDR2 YYEEEE. CDR3 size: 16 residues. V shed 2 bases, J shed 0 bases, and the junction held 5 bases outside the gene matches. CDR3 nucleotides: TGTGCCAGCAGCTTAGGGGGACAGGGCATGAACACTGAAGCTTTCTTT. Encoded protein: CASSLGGQGMNTEAFF.

At least ten counts were recorded for this clonotype. The genes are TRBV7-9 and TRBJ2-1, with D possibly being TRBD2 (5 bases). The V gene lost 0 bases and the J gene lost 6 bases, with 12 bases spanning the gap. This CDR3 is 15 amino acids long. CDR1 is SEHNR and CDR2 is FQNEAQ in the germline V gene (reference sequence). This CDR3 is CASSLAIWGANEQFF. The CDR3, as DNA: TGTGCCAGCAGCTTAGCGATTTGGGGAGCCAATGAGCAGTTCTTC.

At least ten counts were recorded for this clonotype. The V gene is TRBV3-1, the J gene TRBJ2-1, with D tentatively TRBD2 (6 bases). The CDR3 is made up of 17 amino acids. Trimming stripped 0 bases from V and 6 bases from J, with 18 bases between. Per germline, CDR1 LGHDT and CDR2 YNNKEL (reference sequence). In DNA form, the CDR3 reads TGTGCCAGCAGCCAAGATCCTCCGGAGGGCCTAGGCAATGAGCAGTTCTTC. The encoded protein is CASSQDPPEGLGNEQFF.

The chain joins TRBV7-9 to TRBJ1-2; no clear D gene. The germline CDR1 and CDR2 sequences are SEHNR and FQNEAQ (reference sequence). Trimming cost V 4 bases and J 3 bases, with 15 bases left between them. The CDR3 extends over 15 amino acids. The chain's CDR3 is CASSYEEARDYGYTF. The DNA of the CDR3 is TGTGCCAGCAGCTACGAGGAAGCCCGTGACTATGGCTACACCTTC.

This clonotype was recorded only once. The rearrangement uses TRBV4-1 and TRBJ1-4, with a tentative D call TRBD1 (5 bases). CDR1 and CDR2 from the germline V gene are MGHRA and YSYEKL. The V gene lost 4 bases and the J gene lost 7 bases, with 16 bases spanning the gap. This CDR3 region has 15 residues. The CDR3: CASSRWEGMSEKLFF. As DNA, the CDR3 is TGCGCCAGCAGCCGCTGGGAGGGGATGTCTGAAAAACTGTTTTTT.

This chain joins TRBV19 and TRBJ1-1; tentative D call: TRBD1 (6 bases). Germline V gene lookup returns CDR1 LNHDA and CDR2 SQIVND (reference sequence). The CDR3 length is 15 residues. V lost 3 bases, J lost 1 base, and 12 bases lay in between. DNA of the CDR3: TGTGCCAGTAGTATCGTCGGACAGACGAACACTGAAGCTTTCTTT. As protein: CASSIVGQTNTEAFF.

The sample holds many counts of this clonotype. This chain joins TRBV27 and TRBJ2-7; 7 bases align to TRBD1. The CDR3 has 16 amino acids. V shed 6 bases and J 1 base; nucleotides not matched to a gene: 12. The germline gives CDR1 MNHEY, CDR2 SMNVEV (reference sequence). The DNA of the CDR3 is TGTGCCAGCAGCTCCTCGACAGGGTATGCATCCTACGAGCAGTACTTC. Its translation is CASSSSTGYASYEQYF.

This chain uses TRBV6-1 with TRBJ2-7; 10 bases are a match to TRBD1. The germline V gene has CDR1 MNHNS and CDR2 SASEGT. This CDR3 spans 16 amino acids. The trim removed 3 bases at V and 7 bases at J, leaving 12 bases unmatched. The DNA of the CDR3 is TGTGCCAGCAGTGATTTTAACCGGGACAGGGGACGGGAGCAGTACTTC. It codes for CASSDFNRDRGREQYF.

This clonotype has a count of ten or more. This chain links TRBV6-1 with TRBJ2-1; D remains ambiguous. Germline values: CDR1 MNHNS, CDR2 SASEGT. V was clipped by 5 bases and J by 0 bases, with 11 bases between them. There are 15 residues in the CDR3. CDR3: CASSSSTRSYNEQFF. In DNA, the CDR3 is TGTGCCAGCAGTTCGTCGACCCGCTCCTACAATGAGCAGTTCTTC.

The sample holds many counts of this clonotype. The genes are TRBV28 and TRBJ2-3; 9 bases agree with TRBD1. The V gene's germline CDR1 is MDHEN and CDR2 SYDVKM. V shed 8 bases and J 1 base; nucleotides not matched to a gene: 7. The CDR3 has 15 residues. CDR3 in amino acids: CASVRQGGGTDTQYF. CDR3 DNA sequence: TGTGCCAGCGTCCGACAGGGGGGGGGCACAGATACGCAGTATTTT.

This clonotype was seen a handful of times. The chain combines TRBV9 with TRBJ2-2, with 13 bases lining up with TRBD2. The V segment lost 3 bases and the J segment 0 bases; nucleotides outside the gene matches: 2. This CDR3 contains 17 residues. From germline, CDR1 is SGDLS and CDR2 YYNGEE. The CDR3 region has the DNA TGTGCCAGCAGCGAGGGACTAGCGGGAACGAACACCGGGGAGCTGTTTTTT. It yields the protein CASSEGLAGTNTGELFF.

This chain links TRBV7-9 with TRBJ1-2, with unresolved D. This CDR3 is 16 amino acids long. Germline assignment: CDR1 SEHNR and CDR2 FQNEAQ (reference sequence). V lost 5 bases, J lost 0 bases, and 16 bases lay in between. Here the CDR3 reads CASSPPGPGSNYGYTF. CDR3 coding DNA: TGTGCCAGCAGCCCCCCCGGCCCGGGATCTAACTATGGCTACACCTTC.

This clonotype appeared a few times. The chain couples TRBV13 to TRBJ1-6, with D uncertain. V was clipped by 5 bases and J by 7 bases, with 9 bases between them. The CDR3 is 13 residues long. CDR1 and CDR2 (germline): PRHDT, FYEKMQ (reference sequence). The CDR3 sequence: CASSERRNSPLHF. DNA for the CDR3: TGTGCCAGCAGCGAACGGAGAAATTCACCCCTCCACTTT.

CDR3 region: CASRTGLLKETQYF. The CDR3, as DNA: TGTGCCAGCAGGACGGGACTTCTAAAAGAGACCCAGTACTTC. The rearrangement joins TRBV28 to TRBJ2-5; tentatively, D is TRBD2 (6 bases). V lost 6 bases to trimming and J lost 3 bases, with 14 bases between them. The CDR3 loop spans 14 amino acids. CDR1 and CDR2 (germline): MDHEN, SYDVKM. Full variable domain (remainder filled in from reference TRBV28 and TRBJ2-5): DVKVTQSSRYLVKRTGEKVFLECVQDMDHENMFWYRQDPGLGLRLIYFSYDVKMKEKGDIPEGYSVSREKKERFSLILESASTNQTSMYLCASRTGLLKETQYFGPGTRLLVL.

There are a few counts of this clonotype. This chain joins TRBV15 and TRBJ2-5; D possibly corresponds to TRBD2 (6 bases). Germline V CDR1 and CDR2: LNHNV, YYDKDF (reference sequence). This CDR3 has 15 residues. V dropped 0 bases and J dropped 5 bases, with 13 bases sitting between them. CDR3 sequence reads: CATSRDPGAGETQYF. Written as DNA, the CDR3 is TGTGCCACCAGCAGAGATCCGGGAGCGGGTGAGACCCAGTACTTC.

The sample holds many counts of this clonotype. The chain combines TRBV19 with TRBJ2-1, with 7 bases lining up with TRBD2. After removal of 9 bases from V and 6 bases from J, the junction contained 14 bases not matched to a gene. Germline V lookup: CDR1 LNHDA, CDR2 SQIVND (reference sequence). The CDR3 totals 15 residues. As DNA, the CDR3 is TGTGCCAGCGGGGAGGGGACGAGGAGAGCCAATGAGCAGTTCTTC. This encodes CASGEGTRRANEQFF.

This clonotype was seen a handful of times. The V and J genes are TRBV12-3 or TRBV12-4 and TRBJ2-5; D remains unclear. V shed 3 bases and J shed 5 bases, with 10 bases lying between them. This CDR3 region has 13 residues. The CDR3 DNA is TGTGCCAGCAGTTTTACTACGGTGGAGACCCAGTACTTC. Translation: CASSFTTVETQYF.

The V and J genes are TRBV5-1 and TRBJ2-7, with TRBD2 identical over 8 bases. Germline V gene sequence: CDR1 SGHRS, CDR2 YFSETQ. Trimming at V came to 1 base and at J to 3 bases, leaving 12 bases not matched to a gene. This CDR3 contains 17 residues. This CDR3 is CASSLLPLAGEGYEQYF. The CDR3 DNA is TGCGCCAGCAGCTTGCTTCCCCTAGCGGGTGAGGGCTACGAGCAGTACTTC.

This clonotype was detected only a few times. This chain uses TRBV6-1 with TRBJ2-1, with D tentatively TRBD1 (5 bases). The CDR3 runs to 14 residues. Germline V gene lookup returns CDR1 MNHNS and CDR2 SASEGT. V lost 7 bases and J lost 6, with 16 bases in between. The CDR3 reads CASTVGLGANEQFF. The CDR3 DNA sequence: TGTGCCAGCACCGTGGGATTAGGGGCCAATGAGCAGTTCTTC.

This clonotype came up a few times. CDR3 DNA: TGTGCCAGCAGTTTATCGACTATGAATGAGCAGTTCTTC. It encodes CASSLSTMNEQFF. The J gene is TRBJ2-1, the V gene TRBV28, with a weak D call TRBD2 (5 bases). CDR1 is MDHEN and CDR2 is SYDVKM in the germline V gene. With 1 base removed from V and 7 bases from J, the gap between germline ends came to 8 bases. The CDR3 length is 13 residues.

The chain has TRBV5-5 and TRBJ2-1; 8 bases are shared with TRBD2. The germline V gene has CDR1 SGHKS and CDR2 YYEKEE (reference sequence). This CDR3 spans 15 amino acids. Trimming took 0 bases from V and 4 from J; bases not matched to a gene: 3. The CDR3 sequence is CASSLVLAAYNEQFF. In DNA, the CDR3 is TGTGCCAGCAGCTTGGTACTAGCGGCGTACAATGAGCAGTTCTTC.

This rearrangement joins TRBV9 to TRBJ2-6; no firm D call. Germline assignment: CDR1 SGDLS and CDR2 YYNGEE. Trimming took off 0 bases at V and 0 bases at J, with 7 bases between the two ends. The CDR3 covers 16 residues. The CDR3 loop reads CASSVGRHSGANVLTF. The CDR3 DNA sequence: TGTGCCAGCAGCGTAGGGCGACACTCTGGGGCCAACGTCCTGACTTTC.

There are many counts of this clonotype. This rearrangement joins TRBV5-4 to TRBJ2-3; 10 nucleotides align to TRBD2. With 5 bases clipped from V and 5 bases from J, the junction kept 5 bases outside the gene matches. The CDR3 extends over 14 amino acids. Germline values: CDR1 SGHNT, CDR2 YYREEE (reference sequence). CDR3 loop: CASSGASGGDTQYF. The DNA of the CDR3 is TGTGCCAGCAGTGGGGCTAGCGGGGGAGATACGCAGTATTTT.

The chain employs TRBV4-1 and TRBJ2-7; D call uncertain. V was cut by 1 base and J by 2 bases, with 12 bases left in between. The germline gives CDR1 MGHRA, CDR2 YSYEKL. The CDR3 length is 15 residues. The CDR3 coding sequence is TGCGCCAGCAGCCAAGGAACAGACTCCCCCTACGAGCAGTACTTC. It encodes CASSQGTDSPYEQYF.

Here the CDR3 reads CSAQGQGIYEQYF. The CDR3 nucleotides are TGCAGTGCCCAGGGACAGGGGATCTACGAGCAGTACTTC. The chain carries TRBV20-1 and TRBJ2-7; the match to TRBD1 covers 10 bases. The CDR3 is 13 amino acids. V lost 6 bases to trimming and J lost 3 bases; unmatched junction nucleotides: 5. Germline V gene sequence: CDR1 DFQATT, CDR2 SNEGSKA (reference sequence).

A note on this clonotype: The junction and the germline gene differ at one end; a read error may be behind it. The chain is built from TRBV28 and TRBJ2-7; D is undetermined. CDR1 is MDHEN, CDR2 SYDVKM, per germline. The CDR3 is 13 amino acids. The CDR3 loop is CTSSLLGNYEQYF. CDR3 nucleotides: TGTACCAGCAGTTTGCTAGGGAACTACGAGCAGTACTTC.

This clonotype was seen ten or more times. V and J are TRBV28 and TRBJ2-2; 7 nucleotides align to TRBD1. Germline lookup yields CDR1 MDHEN and CDR2 SYDVKM. This CDR3 comprises 15 residues. The V and J ends lost 2 bases and 4 bases, in that order; junction bases with no gene match: 4. The CDR3 spells CASSLTGVITGELFF. The CDR3 bases are TGTGCCAGCAGTTTAACAGGGGTGATCACCGGGGAGCTGTTTTTT.

This clonotype was counted at least ten times. The chain joins TRBV6-1 to TRBJ2-5, with 8 positions matching TRBD2. This CDR3 has 16 amino acids. Unmatched junction bases numbered 10, after V lost 0 bases and J lost 7 bases. Germline loops: CDR1 MNHNS, CDR2 SASEGT. The DNA for the CDR3 is TGTGCCAGCAGTGAAGCGGTAGCGGGGAGACGGGGGACCCAGTACTTC. Translated, it gives CASSEAVAGRRGTQYF.

CDR3 sequence: CATSRDPRTGLAGKGNTGELFF. In DNA form, the CDR3 reads TGTGCCACCAGCAGAGATCCCCGAACCGGGCTAGCGGGAAAAGGGAACACCGGGGAGCTGTTTTTT. The rearrangement joins TRBV15 to TRBJ2-2; 9 nucleotides line up with TRBD2. V trimming: 0 bases; J trimming: 1 base; junction bases outside the gene matches: 18. CDR3 size: 22 residues. The germline V gene encodes CDR1 LNHNV and CDR2 YYDKDF (reference sequence).

The rearrangement uses TRBV7-9 and TRBJ2-5, with 11 bases aligning to TRBD1. Germline V gene lookup returns CDR1 SEHNR and CDR2 FQNEAQ (reference sequence). Trimming took 3 bases from V and 5 from J; bases not matched to a gene: 5. The CDR3 covers 15 residues. In DNA form, the CDR3 reads TGTGCCAGCAGCTTGAGGACAGGGGGCGAGGAGACCCAGTACTTC. Translating it yields CASSLRTGGEETQYF.